One and the same sample provided the 26 T cell receptor beta chains below, sequenced in a study of blood T cells in healthy people across ages. A J-beta primer mix and a sample-barcoded 5' primer were used in a second PCR of roughly 6 to 12 cycles. TCRdb processed the 5' RACE reads anew with MiXCR; each CDR3 protein has one entry. The profile shows about 900,000 distinct CDR3 sequences, 48% of them singletons. Sequenced: blood. These receptors all come from a man in his thirties or forties in good health.

This chain connects TRBV7-2 to TRBJ1-1, with TRBD1 matching over 9 bases. Per germline, CDR1 SGHTA and CDR2 FQGNSA. With 0 bases clipped from V and 1 base from J, the junction kept 0 bases outside the gene matches. The CDR3 runs to 15 residues. The CDR3 loop is CTSSLAQGANTEAFF. The CDR3 region has the DNA TGTACCAGCAGCTTAGCACAGGGGGCGAACACTGAAGCTTTCTTT.

The rearrangement links TRBV27 to TRBJ1-2; no clear D. Deletions cut 4 bases from V and 4 bases from J, with 10 bases between. The CDR3 length is 13 residues. In germline, CDR1 is MNHEY, CDR2 SMNVEV (reference sequence). The DNA for the CDR3 is TGTGCCAGCAGTTCTGCCTCGCTCTATGGCTACACCTTC. Amino acid sequence: CASSSASLYGYTF.

This clonotype was picked up many times. The chain joins TRBV11-3 to TRBJ2-1; either TRBD1 or TRBD2 may supply D (6 bases each). Germline V lookup: CDR1 SGHNT, CDR2 YENEEA. The CDR3 covers 15 residues. V was trimmed by 1 base and J by 8 bases, leaving 15 bases between them. DNA of the CDR3: TGTGCCAGCAGCTTAGGCCCCCTCGGGGGCTATGAGCAGTTCTTC. Protein product: CASSLGPLGGYEQFF.

CDR3 in amino acids: CASGGAGGLNIQYF. In DNA, the CDR3 is TGTGCCAGTGGGGGGGCAGGGGGACTAAACATTCAGTACTTC. The V gene is TRBV6-1, the J gene TRBJ2-4; either TRBD1 or TRBD2 may fit D (7 bases each). The V end was cut by 9 bases, the J end by 6 bases, with 18 bases between. The CDR3 is made up of 14 amino acids. In germline, CDR1 is MNHNS, CDR2 SASEGT.

The rearrangement uses TRBV4-1 and TRBJ2-3; D gene uncertain. CDR1 is MGHRA, CDR2 YSYEKL, per germline. The V gene lost 0 bases and the J gene lost 0 bases, with 10 bases spanning the gap. CDR3 length: 16 amino acids. CDR3: CASSQDTGVSTDTQYF. The CDR3 coding sequence is TGCGCCAGCAGCCAAGATACTGGGGTTAGCACAGATACGCAGTATTTT.

This clonotype was detected many times. This chain joins TRBV20-1 and TRBJ1-6; D may be TRBD1 (5 bases). CDR1 is DFQATT, CDR2 SNEGSKA, per germline (reference sequence). The V gene lost 3 bases and the J gene lost 9 bases, with 18 bases spanning the gap. The CDR3 loop spans 15 amino acids. This CDR3 reads CSASAPQGGSSPLHF. DNA of the CDR3: TGCAGTGCTAGTGCGCCCCAGGGAGGTAGTTCACCCCTCCACTTT.

V gene TRBV9 combines with J gene TRBJ2-5; perhaps TRBD2 as D (6 bases). This CDR3 comprises 15 residues. Trimming removed 0 bases from V and 2 bases from J, with 11 bases in between. Germline V gene sequence: CDR1 SGDLS, CDR2 YYNGEE. CDR3 nucleotides: TGTGCCAGCAGCGTAGAAGGGCGGGGACAAGAGACCCAGTACTTC. Encoded protein: CASSVEGRGQETQYF. Full variable domain (missing parts from reference TRBV9 and TRBJ2-5): DSGVTQTPKHLITATGQRVTLRCSPRSGDLSVYWYQQSLDQGLQFLIQYYNGEERAKGNILERFSAQQFPDLHSELNLSSLELGDSALYFCASSVEGRGQETQYFGPGTRLLVL.

The chain uses TRBV5-1 and TRBJ2-7; D not resolved. The CDR3 runs to 17 residues. V was cut by 0 bases and J by 0 bases, with 16 bases left in between. From germline, CDR1 is SGHRS and CDR2 YFSETQ. Written as DNA, the CDR3 is TGCGCCAGCAGCTTGGGCTCGAGTAGGCCTAGCTCCTACGAGCAGTACTTC. As protein: CASSLGSSRPSSYEQYF.

The chain carries TRBV3-1 and TRBJ1-2, with unresolved D. CDR1 is LGHDT, CDR2 YNNKEL, per germline (reference sequence). The CDR3 is 16 amino acids. V lost 4 bases and J 4 bases, leaving 19 bases between the germline ends. The CDR3 nucleotides read TGTGCCAGCAGCCCGACAACCTGGACGGAAGGCTATGGCTACACCTTC. Its translation: CASSPTTWTEGYGYTF.

The rearrangement links TRBV29-1 to TRBJ1-1, with D hard to call. V was shortened by 3 bases and J by 0 bases, with 14 bases between the two germline ends. In germline, CDR1 is SQVTM, CDR2 ANQGSEA. CDR3 length: 15 amino acids. The CDR3 protein is CSVELHGQLNTEAFF. CDR3 nucleotides: TGCAGCGTTGAGTTGCATGGCCAGCTGAACACTGAAGCTTTCTTT.

The chain uses TRBV11-3 and TRBJ2-7; D possibly corresponds to TRBD1 (5 bases). Germline-derived CDR1 and CDR2 are SGHNT and YENEEA. CDR3 length: 14 amino acids. V lost 3 bases and J lost 3, with 12 bases in between. This chain's CDR3 is CASSLLGASYEQYF. Written as DNA, the CDR3 is TGTGCCAGCAGCTTGCTTGGGGCCAGCTACGAGCAGTACTTC.

This chain links TRBV12-3 or TRBV12-4 with TRBJ2-7, with D unresolved. CDR3 length equals 14 residues. Deletions cut 6 bases from V and 0 bases from J, with 12 bases between. This CDR3 reads CASSPFSSSYEQYF. The CDR3 nucleotides are TGTGCCAGCAGCCCCTTCTCCAGCTCCTACGAGCAGTACTTC.

This chain links TRBV12-3 or TRBV12-4 with TRBJ2-7; tentatively, D is TRBD2 (7 bases). The CDR3 is 13 amino acids. V lost 7 bases and J lost 2, with 12 bases in between. The CDR3 is CASTWGGPYEQYF. CDR3 sequence (DNA): TGTGCCAGCACCTGGGGGGGGCCCTACGAGCAGTACTTC.

This clonotype was counted a few times. The rearrangement links TRBV18 to TRBJ2-5; D perhaps matches TRBD1 (5 bases). Germline V gene lookup returns CDR1 KGHSH and CDR2 LQKENI. Trimming removed 2 bases at V and 6 bases at J, with 13 bases between. The CDR3 contains 14 residues. The CDR3 here is CASSPSDSFKTQYF. DNA of the CDR3: TGTGCCAGCTCACCAAGCGACAGTTTCAAGACCCAGTACTTC. Full variable domain (rest looked up from reference TRBV18 and TRBJ2-5): NAGVMQNPRHLVRRRGQEARLRCSPMKGHSHVYWYRQLPEEGLKFMVYLQKENIIDESGMPKERFSAEFPKEGPSILRIQQVVRGDSAAYFCASSPSDSFKTQYFGPGTRLLVL.

In its sample, this clonotype was seen a few times. The chain couples TRBV7-3 to TRBJ2-1; 12 bases match TRBD2. V lost 0 bases, J lost 7 bases, and 1 base stayed unmatched. This CDR3 region has 15 residues. The V gene's germline CDR1 is SGHTA and CDR2 FQGTGA. CDR3 loop: CASSLTLAGGNEQFF. The CDR3 coding sequence is TGTGCCAGCAGCTTAACACTAGCGGGGGGAAATGAGCAGTTCTTC.

The chain links TRBV12-3 or TRBV12-4 to TRBJ2-3; 10 positions agree with TRBD1. The CDR3 covers 15 residues. Losses at the gene ends were 5 bases for V and 2 bases for J; bases not matched to a gene: 4. The chain's CDR3 is CASSRTGGVTDTQYF. CDR3 coding DNA: TGTGCCAGCAGTCGGACAGGGGGGGTCACAGATACGCAGTATTTT.

V and J are TRBV27 and TRBJ1-2; D gene ambiguous. The V gene's germline CDR1 is MNHEY and CDR2 SMNVEV (reference sequence). The CDR3 is made up of 13 amino acids. The V end was cut by 3 bases, the J end by 3 bases, with 8 bases between. The CDR3 spells CASSFTEHYGYTF. The CDR3, as DNA: TGTGCCAGCAGTTTTACAGAACACTATGGCTACACCTTC.

This chain uses TRBV7-2 with TRBJ2-5; D uncertain. This CDR3 contains 14 residues. Per germline, CDR1 SGHTA and CDR2 FQGNSA. Deletions cut 5 bases from V and 11 bases from J, with 21 bases between. The DNA of the CDR3 is TGTGCCAGCAGCAATCTTGGGTTTTCGTACGTGCAGTACTTC. It specifies CASSNLGFSYVQYF.

This clonotype was counted only a few times. The chain uses TRBV18 and TRBJ2-4, with 10 bases fitting TRBD2. Germline loops: CDR1 KGHSH, CDR2 LQKENI. The CDR3 length is 17 residues. After removal of 2 bases from V and 1 base from J, the junction contained 5 bases not matched to a gene. CDR3 region: CASSPRVLAGAKNIQYF. Here the CDR3 DNA reads TGTGCCAGCTCACCAAGAGTACTAGCGGGGGCCAAAAACATTCAGTACTTC.

The table lists this clonotype with a few counts. The chain recombines TRBV10-3 with TRBJ2-1, with 9 bases aligning to TRBD2. This CDR3 has 15 amino acids. V was pared by 2 bases and J by 5 bases, with 4 bases of the junction left unmatched. CDR1 and CDR2 from the germline V gene are ENHRY and SYGVKD. This CDR3 reads CAISELSGGHNEQFF. DNA for the CDR3: TGTGCCATCAGTGAGCTTAGCGGGGGTCACAATGAGCAGTTCTTC.

This clonotype was seen only a few times. The J gene is TRBJ2-2, the V gene TRBV5-1; 10 nucleotides match TRBD2. V trimming: 4 bases; J trimming: 3 bases; junction bases outside the gene matches: 9. Germline CDR1 is SGHRS and CDR2 is YFSETQ. This CDR3 is built from 17 residues. The CDR3 region has the DNA TGCGCCAGCAGCCTTGGTCCTAGCGGGAGTTACACCGGGGAGCTGTTTTTT. Its translation: CASSLGPSGSYTGELFF.

This clonotype came up many times. The V and J genes are TRBV5-1 and TRBJ2-1, with 7 bases fitting TRBD2. The V gene's germline CDR1 is SGHRS and CDR2 YFSETQ. V was pared by 4 bases and J by 8 bases, with 12 bases of the junction left unmatched. This CDR3 comprises 15 residues. The CDR3 sequence: CASSEGGVRSDEQFF. In DNA form, the CDR3 reads TGCGCCAGCAGCGAGGGAGGGGTCAGGTCCGATGAGCAGTTCTTC.

The CDR3 DNA reads TGTGCCAGCAGTTTTTCTCCCGACTCAACTGGGTACGAGCAGTACTTC. It translates to CASSFSPDSTGYEQYF. This chain uses TRBV6-5 with TRBJ2-7; D is unresolved. Trimming stripped 4 bases from V and 4 bases from J, with 20 bases between. The CDR3 runs 16 residues. In germline, CDR1 is MNHEY, CDR2 SVGAGI.

This clonotype was seen only a few times. The chain is built from TRBV4-1 and TRBJ2-7; the D is unclear. In germline, CDR1 is MGHRA, CDR2 YSYEKL. The CDR3 is 9 residues long. Trimming took off 11 bases at V and 6 bases at J, with 8 bases between the two ends. For the CDR3, the DNA is TGCGCCCGCCGGCTCGAGCAGTACTTC. Residues: CARRLEQYF.

The chain recombines TRBV12-3 or TRBV12-4 with TRBJ1-2; D is possibly TRBD1 (5 bases). With 8 bases removed from V and 8 bases from J, the gap between germline ends came to 21 bases. The length of the CDR3 is 14 residues. The CDR3 DNA reads as TGTGCCAGCGTTACCCTGGGGCAGCCCCCGGGCTACACCTTC. It codes for CASVTLGQPPGYTF.

V usage is TRBV21-1 and J usage is TRBJ2-1; the table's D call, TRBD1, has no DNA check behind it. TRBV21-1 is a documented pseudogene. CDR3 length equals 21 residues. The CDR3 here is CASSDYGSGQGLSGSYNEQFF. As DNA, the CDR3 is TGTGCCAGCAGCGACTACGGGTCGGGACAGGGGCTTTCTGGCTCCTACAATGAGCAGTTCTTC.